Each of the 11 T cell receptor beta chains below was sequenced from the same sample in a study of cytomegalovirus exposure and HLA in healthy donors. It was with 60 Vbeta and 13 Jbeta primers that the PCR ran. The protocol was immunoSEQ multiplex PCR, while the TCRdb copy is restricted to in-frame clones and leaves out a portion. In the table there are under 150,000 clones, 60% to 80% of which are singletons. Sequencing was done on a sample of PBMCs. These TCRs come from a young man in good health and CMV-seropositive.

J is TRBJ2-3 and V is TRBV19, with D possibly being TRBD2 (5 bases). CDR3 size: 13 residues. CDR1 and CDR2 (germline): LNHDA, SQIVND (reference sequence). V was trimmed by 7 bases and J by 0 bases, leaving 8 bases between them. The CDR3 sequence is CASTRGSTDTQYF. In DNA form, the CDR3 reads TGTGCCAGTACTCGGGGAAGCACAGATACGCAGTATTTT.

J is TRBJ2-3 and V is TRBV4-1; 9 bases map to TRBD1. Trimming removed 5 bases from V and 4 bases from J; junction bases left unmatched: 4. This CDR3 has 14 amino acids. The germline gives CDR1 MGHRA, CDR2 YSYEKL. The DNA for the CDR3 is TGCGCCAGCAGCATGACAGGGGGAGCAGATACGCAGTATTTT. Translating it yields CASSMTGGADTQYF.

This chain links TRBV5-1 with TRBJ1-5, with D maybe TRBD1 (5 bases). The CDR3 covers 17 residues. Trimming removed 3 bases from V and 2 bases from J, with 18 bases in between. Germline CDR1 is SGHRS and CDR2 is YFSETQ. The CDR3 DNA reads TGCGCCAGCAGCTCTGTTGGGGCAATCTTGGGCAATCAGCCCCAGCATTTT. Translated: CASSSVGAILGNQPQHF.

V is TRBV7-9 and J is TRBJ2-1; the match to TRBD1 covers 7 bases. Trimming cost V 7 bases and J 0 bases; bases outside gene matches: 3. CDR1 and CDR2 from the germline V gene are SEHNR and FQNEAQ (reference sequence). The CDR3 totals 14 residues. CDR3 sequence: CASTGTASYNEQFF. For the CDR3, the DNA is TGTGCCAGCACGGGGACAGCCTCCTACAATGAGCAGTTCTTC.

This chain links TRBV5-6 with TRBJ2-7; 8 bases agree with TRBD1. With V trimmed by 3 bases and J by 8 bases, 16 bases remained unmatched. The germline V gene encodes CDR1 SGHDT and CDR2 YYEEEE. CDR3 size: 16 residues. In DNA, the CDR3 is TGTGCCAGCAGCTCACCCCAGGGGCAGGGGGCATCGAAGCAGTACTTC. The encoded protein is CASSSPQGQGASKQYF.

The V call is TRBV6-6, the J call TRBJ2-7, with 8 bases aligning to TRBD1. Germline CDR1 reads MNHNY; CDR2 reads SVGAGI (reference sequence). V dropped 6 bases and J dropped 6; count of bases not matched to a gene: 7. The CDR3 length is 13 residues. CDR3 residues: CASRMTGEAEQYV. For the CDR3, the DNA is TGTGCCAGCAGGATGACAGGGGAGGCCGAGCAGTACGTC.

This clone was recorded a few times. The chain couples TRBV11-2 to TRBJ2-7; no reliable D call. Germline V gene data show CDR1 as SGHAT and CDR2 as FQNNGV. The CDR3 runs 11 residues. The V gene lost 5 bases and the J gene lost 4 bases, with 6 bases spanning the gap. This chain's CDR3 is CASSQYYEQYF. CDR3 nucleotide sequence: TGTGCCAGCAGCCAGTATTACGAGCAGTACTTC.

This clone is a singleton in its sample. V and J are TRBV7-9 and TRBJ2-1; 10 nucleotides match TRBD1. V shed 4 bases and J 7 bases; nucleotides not matched to a gene: 7. Germline values: CDR1 SEHNR, CDR2 FQNEAQ (reference sequence). This CDR3 region has 15 residues. In DNA, the CDR3 is TGTGCCAGCAGCTCTTACGGGACAGGGGATAATGAGCAGTTCTTC. Protein: CASSSYGTGDNEQFF.

The chain joins TRBV7-8 to TRBJ1-1; maybe TRBD1 (6 bases). CDR1 is SGHVS and CDR2 is FQNEAQ in the germline V gene. The CDR3 spans 17 residues. V shed 5 bases and J shed 2 bases, with 21 bases lying between them. The CDR3 nucleotides are TGTGCCAGCAGCCGAACACAAAACGGACAGATAAACACTGAAGCTTTCTTT. This codes for CASSRTQNGQINTEAFF.

The chain joins TRBV18 to TRBJ2-7, with 8 bases lining up with TRBD2. Unmatched junction bases numbered 16, after V lost 1 base and J lost 5 bases. The CDR3 spans 18 residues. Germline V CDR1 and CDR2: KGHSH, LQKENI. The CDR3 DNA sequence: TGTGCCAGCTCACCACTTTCTGGAACGGGGGGGGTGAGGAACGAGCAGTACTTC. This translates into CASSPLSGTGGVRNEQYF.

The chain combines TRBV6-1 with TRBJ2-6; D is perhaps TRBD1 (6 bases). CDR1 is MNHNS and CDR2 is SASEGT in the germline V gene. The CDR3 length is 15 residues. V was cut by 6 bases and J by 1 base, with 10 bases left in between. CDR3 bases: TGTGCCAGCAGGGACAGAGGTTCTGGGGCCAACGTCCTGACTTTC. Translation: CASRDRGSGANVLTF.